One and the same sample provided the 13 T cell receptor beta chains below, sequenced in a study of blood T cell repertoires in COVID-19. Only in-frame clones appear in the TCRdb table, and some are missing; sequencing was by immunoSEQ multiplex PCR. The sample includes hundreds of thousands of clones, over 70% of them seen just once. Input material: peripheral blood. These receptors were collected from a woman aged 70-85 years with COVID-19, enrolled during active disease.

The J gene is TRBJ2-7, the V gene TRBV19; 7 nucleotides agree with TRBD1. The germline V gene encodes CDR1 LNHDA and CDR2 SQIVND (reference sequence). This CDR3 spans 16 amino acids. V shed 9 bases and J 3 bases; nucleotides not matched to a gene: 17. In DNA form, the CDR3 reads TGTGCCAGCATTGCCCAGCAGGACAGGCGCGTCTACGAGCAGTACTTC. This translates into CASIAQQDRRVYEQYF.

The chain has TRBV4-2 and TRBJ2-2, with 11 nucleotides matching TRBD2. The CDR3 runs to 18 residues. Germline V gives CDR1 LGHNA, CDR2 YNFKEQ. J was trimmed by 2 bases and V by 1 base; bases with no gene match: 6. CDR3 in DNA: TGTGCCAGCAGCCAAGCCTCGACTAGCGGGACAAACACCGGGGAGCTGTTTTTT. It encodes CASSQASTSGTNTGELFF.

The CDR3 is CASSPDSFGTDTQYF. The CDR3 DNA reads as TGCGCCAGCAGCCCGGACTCCTTTGGGACAGATACGCAGTATTTT. The chain links TRBV5-1 to TRBJ2-3; possible D gene TRBD2, 5 bases. Germline loops: CDR1 SGHRS, CDR2 YFSETQ. There are 15 residues in the CDR3. V was cut by 4 bases and J by 3 bases, with 15 bases left in between.

J is TRBJ2-3 and V is TRBV9, with TRBD2 matching over 7 bases. Germline loops: CDR1 SGDLS, CDR2 YYNGEE. With 2 bases clipped from V and 5 bases from J, the junction kept 2 bases outside the gene matches. The CDR3 extends over 13 amino acids. Written as DNA, the CDR3 is TGTGCCAGCAGCGTCTCTAGCGGAGATACGCAGTATTTT. This codes for CASSVSSGDTQYF.

The table lists this clone with a count of one. CDR3 DNA: TGTGCCAGCAGCGGACGGGGGGATTCACCCCTCCACTTT. Its translation is CASSGRGDSPLHF. The chain links TRBV7-2 to TRBJ1-6, with D perhaps matching TRBD1 (5 bases). Per the germline V gene, CDR1 is SGHTA and CDR2 is FQGNSA. The ends were cut back, 5 bases at V and 8 bases at J, with 10 bases in the middle. CDR3 length: 13 amino acids.

The V call is TRBV28, the J call TRBJ1-5; D possibly corresponds to TRBD1 (6 bases). Per the germline V gene, CDR1 is MDHEN and CDR2 is SYDVKM. This CDR3 has 20 amino acids. The V end lost 2 bases, the J end lost 2 bases, and 25 bases lay between the germline ends. For the CDR3, the DNA is TGTGCCAGCAGTTTACCTTTGGGGAGACTGGGGGGGCAGCGCAATCAGCCCCAGCATTTT. It translates to CASSLPLGRLGGQRNQPQHF.

The rearrangement links TRBV11-2 to TRBJ2-7; 8 bases agree with TRBD2. Losses at the gene ends were 4 bases for V and 5 bases for J; bases not matched to a gene: 13. The CDR3 consists of 16 residues. CDR1 is SGHAT and CDR2 is FQNNGV in the germline V gene. For the CDR3, the DNA is TGTGCCAGCAGCTCAGAGCGGGAGTATTCCGGGCACGAGCAGTACTTC. It specifies CASSSEREYSGHEQYF.

V is TRBV18 and J is TRBJ1-2; the D gene is possibly TRBD1 (6 bases). Germline CDR1 KGHSH, CDR2 LQKENI. The CDR3 has 16 residues. Trimming cost V 2 bases and J 8 bases, with 21 bases left between them. CDR3 in amino acids: CASSPWELGGAVGYTF. DNA for the CDR3: TGTGCCAGCTCACCATGGGAGCTTGGGGGCGCGGTCGGCTACACCTTC.

V is TRBV7-9 and J is TRBJ2-7, with 11 bases that match TRBD2. Germline values: CDR1 SEHNR, CDR2 FQNEAQ (reference sequence). The trim removed 5 bases at V and 6 bases at J, leaving 6 bases unmatched. CDR3 length: 14 amino acids. CDR3 region: CASSQKGLAAEQYF. The CDR3 nucleotides are TGTGCCAGCAGCCAAAAGGGACTAGCGGCCGAGCAGTACTTC.

The chain is built from TRBV5-4 and TRBJ1-3; D is possibly TRBD1 (5 bases). V was clipped by 4 bases and J by 0 bases, with 14 bases between them. Germline CDR1 reads SGHNT; CDR2 reads YYREEE (reference sequence). There are 16 residues in the CDR3. Written as DNA, the CDR3 is TGTGCCAGCAGCCCCGACAGTCGGCTCTCTGGAAACACCATATATTTT. It specifies CASSPDSRLSGNTIYF.

This clone occurred a few times. The chain employs TRBV30 and TRBJ1-2, with a possible D match to TRBD1 (5 bases). The CDR3 is 13 residues long. V lost 4 bases to trimming and J lost 5 bases, with 14 bases between them. CDR1 is GTSNPN, CDR2 SVGIG, per germline (reference sequence). This chain's CDR3 is CAWNPGQGYGYTF. The CDR3 DNA reads as TGTGCCTGGAACCCAGGGCAGGGATATGGCTACACCTTC.

The rearrangement joins TRBV19 to TRBJ1-2, with a weak D call TRBD1 (5 bases). Trimming took off 0 bases at V and 4 bases at J, with 9 bases between the two ends. From germline, CDR1 is LNHDA and CDR2 SQIVND (reference sequence). The CDR3 runs to 14 residues. CDR3 protein: CASSIDHQGYGYTF. The CDR3 DNA reads as TGTGCCAGTAGTATAGATCACCAGGGCTATGGCTACACCTTC.

The J gene is TRBJ2-1, the V gene TRBV6-2 or TRBV6-3; 7 bases agree with TRBD2. The CDR3 is 15 residues long. Germline trimming cut 4 bases from V and 4 bases from J; bases unmatched to any gene: 7. The V gene's germline CDR1 is MNHEY and CDR2 SVGEGT. CDR3: CASSSSSGRYNEQFF. CDR3 DNA sequence: TGTGCCAGCAGTTCCTCTAGCGGCCGTTACAATGAGCAGTTCTTC.